This T cell receptor beta chain appears in the sequencing data of a study of T cells after yellow fever vaccination (dated by TCRdb to the late 2010s). Describing the broader study: The SMART-Seq v4 Ultra Low Input RNA kit was used to prepare libraries from fractions with low cell numbers. Blood was collected at multiple timepoints before and after primary and secondary immunization, and bulk PBMC replicates and cell subsets were isolated. Two healthy male donors, one aged 18 to 30 and one aged 30 to 40 years, were included in the cohort. To follow T-cell clones before and after primary and booster YFV17D yellow fever vaccination, bulk TCR alpha and beta repertoires were sequenced over time. Results and caveats for the whole study, not just this receptor: After the booster, most clones that had expanded after primary vaccination were detected again (nearly 97% of CD4 and more than 85% of CD8), suggesting broad maintenance of memory. A small fraction of clonotypes showed up in both the CD4 and CD8 compartments, probably as a result of convergent recombination. FACS-sorted repertoires could contain abundant contaminating clonotypes from the bulk population, so computational filtering was required. Compared with the primary T-cell response, the secondary T-cell response was weaker but faster, peaking on day 5 rather than day 15. The study included only a couple of donors, which limits how far the findings can be generalized.

This clonotype was recorded many times. Its cognate antigen has yet to be identified. No base qualities exist here, and no much larger clone lies one base off it. CDR1 and CDR2, looked up from the germline V gene (reference sequence), are SGHKS and YYEKEE. Between the V and J ends, shortened by 8 bases and 6 bases respectively, the junction contains 14 bases. The CDR3 has 12 amino acids, counting the end cysteine and phenylalanine. This entry keeps only the CDR3 DNA: 36 bases, framed from base 1. The instrument was an Illumina NovaSeq 6000. Synthesis of TCR cDNA relied on 5'RACE template switching, a step that introduced a universal primer site along with unique molecular identifiers. Priming for cDNA synthesis came from both the TCR alpha and TCR beta constant segments. Libraries were amplified in two PCR steps, with sample barcodes and sequencing adapters added in the second step. Sequencing of libraries was performed on Illumina HiSeq 2500 (2x100 bp) or NovaSeq (2x150 bp). Per the source publication's procedure: MIGEC handled demultiplexing of reads and collapsing into UMI consensus sequences, while MiXCR performed V(D)J alignment. Vaccine-responding clonotypes were identified with edgeR using replicate PBMC samples, with FDR below 0.01 and a log2 fold change above 5 up to day 15 being required. Each bulk clonotype was labeled CD4 or CD8 based on which sequenced repertoire, CD4 or CD8, contained the clonotype at higher abundance. TCRdb itself trimmed the public reads at Q25 with fastp, ran MiXCR and retained productive beta chains. Each entry merges the rows of one CDR3 protein and shows their most common DNA and genes. What appears here as the V and J calls and clone size reflects TCRdb's work, not the paper's. Within this sample are some 320,000 distinct CDR3 sequences, with 4.1% of them counted one time only. Just under 25% of the sample comes from the top ten.

Explained via the paper, the treatment or condition label denotes: live attenuated yellow fever vaccine strain. At each blood-draw timepoint, two biological replicates of bulk PBMCs were collected. PBMCs were isolated from peripheral blood using a standard Ficoll-Paque protocol. RNA was extracted with TriZol from bulk PBMCs, CD4 and CD8 fractions, and dextramer-positive and dextramer-negative fractions. The chain is encoded by TRBV5-5 joined to TRBJ1-1, with the D gene too uncertain to name. This sequence was found in a man between 18 and 29 years old who received the YFV17D yellow fever vaccine. Sequenced here: PBMCs, sampled 5 days after the yellow fever booster vaccination. DNA sequence: TGTGCCAGTGACCGGTTGTCCGCTGAAGCTTTCTTT. It encodes CASDRLSAEAFF. Extended through the reference TRBV5-5 and TRBJ1-1 proteins, this CDR3 yields the full variable domain: DAGVTQSPTHLIKTRGQQVTLRCSPISGHKSVSWYQQVLGQGPQFIFQYYEKEERGRGNFPDRFSARQFPNYSSELNVNALLLGDSALYLCASDRLSAEAFFGQGTRLTVV.